Listed here are 11 T cell receptor beta chains from one sample, sequenced in a study of OX40 agonist ivuxolimab in advanced cancers. The method was immunoSEQ multiplex PCR; TCRdb's version includes in-frame clones alone and lacks a portion of them. The sample includes 55,000 to 70,000 clones, about 82% of them seen just once. The sample was CD4+ or CD8+ T cells sorted from blood, taken in a trial of the OX40 agonist ivuxolimab. The receptors shown here come from an adult with an advanced solid tumor such as melanoma, head and neck, liver or kidney cancer.

The chain links TRBV28 to TRBJ2-5, with D possibly TRBD2 on 5 matching bases. This CDR3 is built from 12 residues. The ends were cut back, 5 bases at V and 4 bases at J, with 8 bases in the middle. CDR1 is MDHEN and CDR2 is SYDVKM in the germline V gene. The chain's CDR3 is CASSNRGETQYF. The CDR3 bases are TGTGCCAGCAGTAATCGGGGAGAGACCCAGTACTTC.

The chain combines TRBV5-4 with TRBJ2-5, with D perhaps matching TRBD1 (5 bases). V lost 4 bases, J lost 0 bases, and 13 bases lay in between. This CDR3 has 15 residues. CDR1 SGHNT and CDR2 YYREEE come from the germline V gene (reference sequence). The CDR3 DNA is TGTGCCAGCAGCCTTCCGACAGTGTACCAAGAGACCCAGTACTTC. It encodes CASSLPTVYQETQYF.

The chain links TRBV15 to TRBJ1-1; D is undetermined. CDR3 length: 12 amino acids. The germline gives CDR1 LNHNV, CDR2 YYDKDF (reference sequence). With 3 bases removed from V and 10 bases from J, the gap between germline ends came to 12 bases. CDR3 protein: CATSSPRGRAFF. For the CDR3, the DNA is TGTGCCACCAGCAGCCCCCGAGGGAGAGCTTTCTTT.

This clone was counted a single time. The V and J genes are TRBV19 and TRBJ2-7, with 10 bases that match TRBD1. From germline, CDR1 is LNHDA and CDR2 SQIVND (reference sequence). The CDR3 has 15 amino acids. Germline trimming cut 5 bases from V and 0 bases from J; bases unmatched to any gene: 4. The CDR3 loop is CASSVGTGASYEQYF. DNA for the CDR3: TGTGCCAGTAGTGTGGGGACAGGGGCCTCCTACGAGCAGTACTTC.

This clone has a single count. This chain connects TRBV7-3 to TRBJ2-1, with 7 bases lining up with TRBD2. After removal of 4 bases from V and 5 bases from J, the junction contained 8 bases not matched to a gene. There are 15 residues in the CDR3. Per the germline V gene, CDR1 is SGHTA and CDR2 is FQGTGA. The CDR3 sequence is CASSSRSGGNNEQFF. The DNA of the CDR3 is TGTGCCAGCAGCTCCCGCTCGGGGGGTAACAATGAGCAGTTCTTC.

The chain links TRBV9 to TRBJ2-2; D is unclear. V was trimmed by 0 bases and J by 7 bases, leaving 4 bases between them. CDR3 length: 12 residues. Germline V gives CDR1 SGDLS, CDR2 YYNGEE. CDR3 region: CASSVGVGELFF. CDR3 nucleotide sequence: TGTGCCAGCAGCGTAGGAGTCGGGGAGCTGTTTTTT.

The chain carries TRBV28 and TRBJ2-5; 9 bases agree with TRBD2. Trimming took 6 bases from V and 5 from J; bases not matched to a gene: 1. This CDR3 contains 12 residues. The germline CDR1 and CDR2 sequences are MDHEN and SYDVKM. In DNA form, the CDR3 reads TGTGCCAGCAGGGCGGGAGGGGAGACCCAGTACTTC. Its translation: CASRAGGETQYF.

The gene calls are TRBV5-1 and TRBJ2-1; D is unclear. The germline V gene encodes CDR1 SGHRS and CDR2 YFSETQ. This CDR3 spans 13 amino acids. Between the trimmed V and J ends, which lost 2 bases and 8 bases, there was a span of 11 bases. CDR3 sequence: CASSFSANYEQFF. CDR3 in DNA: TGCGCCAGCAGCTTCTCGGCAAACTATGAGCAGTTCTTC. The full variable domain, completed using reference TRBV5-1 and TRBJ2-1, is KAGVTQTPRYLIKTRGQQVTLSCSPISGHRSVSWYQQTPGQGLQFLFEYFSETQRNKGNFPGRFSGRQFSNSRSEMNVSTLELGDSALYLCASSFSANYEQFFGPGTRLTVL.

The CDR3 protein is CASSVAEGRETQYF. As DNA, the CDR3 is TGTGCCAGCAGCGTAGCTGAAGGCAGAGAGACCCAGTACTTC. The V gene is TRBV9, the J gene TRBJ2-5; unclear D gene. Between the trimmed V and J ends, which lost 0 bases and 4 bases, there was a span of 10 bases. The germline V gene encodes CDR1 SGDLS and CDR2 YYNGEE. This CDR3 is 14 amino acids long.

The chain joins TRBV11-3 to TRBJ1-1; D possibly corresponds to TRBD1 (5 bases). Germline V gene data show CDR1 as SGHNT and CDR2 as YENEEA. The ends were cut back, 5 bases at V and 3 bases at J, with 16 bases in the middle. This CDR3 region has 15 residues. The DNA for the CDR3 is TGTGCCAGCAGCCTTCGGGCAGGGCGGGACACTGAAGCTTTCTTT. Protein product: CASSLRAGRDTEAFF.

The V call is TRBV28, the J call TRBJ2-5, with 10 bases lining up with TRBD2. Germline values: CDR1 MDHEN, CDR2 SYDVKM. The CDR3 is 16 amino acids. Losses at the gene ends were 6 bases for V and 5 bases for J; bases not matched to a gene: 12. The CDR3 sequence is CASSPGSRLAGETQYF. CDR3 DNA: TGTGCCAGCAGCCCAGGTTCCAGACTAGCGGGCGAGACCCAGTACTTC.